The clone carrying this TCR beta chain was seen a handful of times. The sample belongs to a study of T-cell reconstitution after alpha-beta-depleted transplantation in children. V gave up 7 bases and J gave up 4 bases, with 11 bases separating them. CDR3 length: 13 amino acids. It was with unique molecular identifiers that the TCRbeta library was prepared. TCRdb re-derived calls from the PCR reads in MiXCR, one entry per CDR3 protein. Here the sample spans around 210,000 distinct CDR3 sequences, around 7% being singletons. V gene TRBV12-3 or TRBV12-4 combines with J gene TRBJ1-3; D is ambiguous. The clonotype comes from a boy younger than 10 with acute lymphoblastic leukemia, due to receive a stem cell transplant. The specimen was PBMCs, collected before TCRalphabeta/CD19-depleted stem cell transplant. This CDR3 is CASTVLDGNTIYF. As DNA, the CDR3 is TGTGCCAGCACCGTCTTGGACGGAAACACCATATATTTT.